Listed below are T cell receptor beta chains from one sample, sequenced in a study of shared clonotypes between healthy human individuals. Sequenced by immunoSEQ multiplex PCR; TCRdb stores in-frame clones only, minus some. The sample holds some 1 million clones, around four fifths seen once. Sequencing used memory CD4+ T cells sorted from blood. The receptors originated from a young man in good health. Each CDR3 is given with its conserved first and last residue. The D gene is left open where the match is weak. Clone size is shown for a subset of rows, as once, few, many or a class of expanded clone.

abundance,j_gene,v_gene,d_gene,CDR3nt,CDR3aa
-,TRBJ1-1,TRBV5-1,-,TGCGCCAGCAGCTTGGGACGGTTGAACACTGAAGCTTTCTTT,CASSLGRLNTEAFF
few,TRBJ1-5,TRBV19,TRBD1,TGTGCCAGTAACGAGGGACAGGCGAGTCAGCCCCAGCATTTT,CASNEGQASQPQHF
-,TRBJ1-2,TRBV27,-,TGTGCCAGCAAGGGTAGCCTCTCTAACTATGGCTACACCTTC,CASKGSLSNYGYTF
-,TRBJ1-2,TRBV9,-,TGTGCCAGCAGCCCTTATATTCCGGGACAACGAGGGTATGGCTACACCTTC,CASSPYIPGQRGYGYTF
-,TRBJ1-5,TRBV7-2,-,TGTGCCAGCAGCTTATTGTTCAATCAGCCCCAGCATTTT,CASSLLFNQPQHF
-,TRBJ1-5,TRBV30,-,TGTGCCTGGTCAGGGGACGGCGTGAGCAATCAGCCCCAGCATTTT,CAWSGDGVSNQPQHF
-,TRBJ1-6,TRBV6-1,-,TGTGCCAGCAGCCTAACGGGACTTAGGGATTCACCCCTCCACTTT,CASSLTGLRDSPLHF
-,TRBJ2-3,TRBV19,-,TGTGCCAGTAGTATCACAGCAACTAGCACAGATACGCAGTATTTT,CASSITATSTDTQYF
-,TRBJ1-5,TRBV18,TRBD1,TGTGCCAGCTCTCCTGACAGGGGCAAGCCCCAGCATTTT,CASSPDRGKPQHF
-,TRBJ2-7,TRBV19,-,TGTGCCAGTAGTATAGTGGGGTTTGGACGCGAGCAGTACTTC,CASSIVGFGREQYF
-,TRBJ2-7,TRBV7-9,-,TGTGCCAGCAGCCCGACTAACTCCTACGAGCAGTACTTC,CASSPTNSYEQYF
-,TRBJ2-7,TRBV18,-,TGTGCCAGCTCCCCCTCGGAGGCAGGGGAGATATCCGGGCAGTACTTC,CASSPSEAGEISGQYF
-,TRBJ2-2,TRBV10-3,TRBD2,TGTGCCATACGGGGGACTAGCGGGAGTGGGAACACCGGGGAGCTGTTTTTT,CAIRGTSGSGNTGELFF
-,TRBJ2-1,TRBV4-3,TRBD1,TGCGCCAGCAGCCAAACCGGGACAGTTTTTGAGCAGTTCTTC,CASSQTGTVFEQFF
-,TRBJ1-2,TRBV5-1,-,TGCGCCAGCAGCTTGAGGACTTCGGGGGACTATGGCTACACCTTC,CASSLRTSGDYGYTF
once,TRBJ2-3,TRBV11-1,-,TGTGCCAGCAGCTTAGCCCAGGAGGGCACAGATACGCAGTATTTT,CASSLAQEGTDTQYF
-,TRBJ2-1,TRBV7-8,-,TGTGCCAGCTCACGGCCCTCCGGGGGGCCTGAGCAGTTCTTC,CASSRPSGGPEQFF
-,TRBJ2-1,TRBV6-6,TRBD2,TGTGCCAGCAGTGATCCTAGCGGCGGGGTCGATGAGCAGTTCTTC,CASSDPSGGVDEQFF
-,TRBJ2-4,TRBV5-6,-,TGTGCCAGCAGCCGATATTTTAATTGGGGGGCCAAAAACATTCAGTACTTC,CASSRYFNWGAKNIQYF
-,TRBJ2-7,TRBV6-5,TRBD2,TGTGCCAGCAGTTACTCCCCTTCCGGGGAGGGAAGGCAGTACTTC,CASSYSPSGEGRQYF
-,TRBJ2-3,TRBV28,-,TGTGCCAGCCGCCCGGCCCTGACAGATACGCAGTATTTT,CASRPALTDTQYF
-,TRBJ2-5,TRBV5-1,-,TGCGCCAGCAGCTTAGGAGGGACAAACCAAGAGACCCAGTACTTC,CASSLGGTNQETQYF
-,TRBJ2-7,TRBV30,TRBD1,TGTGCCTTCACTAAGGGACAGGCTCTCTACGAGCAGTACTTC,CAFTKGQALYEQYF
-,TRBJ2-3,TRBV7-6,-,TGTGCCAGCAGCTTCTCTGCGGCAGATACGCAGTATTTT,CASSFSAADTQYF
-,TRBJ1-3,TRBV6-1,-,TGTGCCAGCGGGGGGGCGGCGGGAAACACCATATATTTT,CASGGAAGNTIYF
few,TRBJ1-1,TRBV5-1,-,TGCGCCAGCAGCTTGGCCAGGGTAAGCACTGAAGCTTTCTTT,CASSLARVSTEAFF
-,TRBJ1-5,TRBV15,-,TGTGCCACCAGCAGGATGGGGAATCAGCCCCAGCATTTT,CATSRMGNQPQHF
few,TRBJ2-1,TRBV2,TRBD1,TGTGCCAGTGCCCCGGACAGGGCCTACAATGAGCAGTTCTTC,CASAPDRAYNEQFF
-,TRBJ1-1,TRBV5-1,-,TGCGCCAGCAGCTTTTTCGGGAGAAACACTGAAGCTTTCTTT,CASSFFGRNTEAFF
-,TRBJ2-3,TRBV7-8,TRBD2,TGTGCCAGCAGCTTAGTATCCCAGCGGGGGGGCCTAGATACGCAGTATTTT,CASSLVSQRGGLDTQYF
many,TRBJ2-2,TRBV5-4,-,TGTGCCAGCACTGTGGGGACAACAACCGGGGAGCTGTTTTTT,CASTVGTTTGELFF
-,TRBJ2-7,TRBV2,TRBD2,TGTGCCAGCAAGCGGGAGAGCCGGTACGAGCAGTACTTC,CASKRESRYEQYF
-,TRBJ2-7,TRBV10-3,-,TGTGCCATCGGGCCTCAAGCAGGGAGTACCCACGAGCAGTACTTC,CAIGPQAGSTHEQYF
-,TRBJ1-5,TRBV19,TRBD1,TGTGCCACCAGAGAATTCCGGGACAGGGGCTCTGGAAGCAATCAGCCCCAGCATTTT,CATREFRDRGSGSNQPQHF
-,TRBJ2-1,TRBV7-9,TRBD2,TGTGCCAGCAGCCGGATAGCGGGAGGGCTAGACAATGAGCAGTTCTTC,CASSRIAGGLDNEQFF
-,TRBJ1-2,TRBV28,TRBD1,TGTGCCAGCAGGCCGCAGGGGGGGCCAACTAACTATGGCTACACCTTC,CASRPQGGPTNYGYTF
-,TRBJ1-1,TRBV5-1,-,TGCGCCAGCAGCGCGGGGACGGCGAACACTGAAGCTTTCTTT,CASSAGTANTEAFF